This T cell receptor (beta chain) was captured in a study of OX40 agonist ivuxolimab in advanced cancers. The protocol was immunoSEQ multiplex PCR, while the TCRdb copy is restricted to in-frame clones and leaves out a portion. Seen here are over 55,000 clones, more than 85% observed once, and the top ten hold 2% to 2.5%. A note on this clone: Its antigen is still unknown.

Overall study results and limits: Near-lowest levels of clonal expansion characterized partial responders at 0.1-3.0 mg/kg.

The sample here was CD4+ or CD8+ T cells sorted from blood, taken in a trial of the OX40 agonist ivuxolimab. This TCR derives from an adult with an advanced solid tumor such as melanoma, head and neck, liver or kidney cancer.

DNA for the CDR3: TGTGCCAGCAGCTTAACAACTAGTCCCGAGACCCAGTACTTC. Protein sequence: CASSLTTSPETQYF. This chain joins TRBV7-9 and TRBJ2-5; maybe TRBD2 (5 bases). Germline loops: CDR1 SEHNR, CDR2 FQNEAQ (reference sequence). The CDR3 sequence is 14 residues long. Trimming pared 2 bases from V and 5 bases from J, leaving 12 bases between.